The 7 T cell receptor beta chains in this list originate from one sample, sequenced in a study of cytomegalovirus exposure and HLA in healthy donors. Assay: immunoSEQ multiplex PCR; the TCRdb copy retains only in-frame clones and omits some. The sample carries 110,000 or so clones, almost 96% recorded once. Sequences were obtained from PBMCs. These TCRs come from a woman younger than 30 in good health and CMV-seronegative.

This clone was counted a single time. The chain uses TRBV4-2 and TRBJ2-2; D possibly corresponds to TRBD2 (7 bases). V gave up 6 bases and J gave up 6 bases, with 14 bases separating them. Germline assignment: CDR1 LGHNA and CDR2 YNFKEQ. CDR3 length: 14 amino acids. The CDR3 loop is CASRERGGAGELFF. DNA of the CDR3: TGTGCCAGCAGGGAAAGGGGGGGCGCCGGGGAGCTGTTTTTT.

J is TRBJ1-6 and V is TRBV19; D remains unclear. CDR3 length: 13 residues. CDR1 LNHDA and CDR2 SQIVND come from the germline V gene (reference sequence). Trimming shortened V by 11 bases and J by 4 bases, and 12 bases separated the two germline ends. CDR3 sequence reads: CAAAPGYNSPLHF. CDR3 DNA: TGTGCCGCCGCTCCCGGGTATAATTCACCCCTCCACTTT.

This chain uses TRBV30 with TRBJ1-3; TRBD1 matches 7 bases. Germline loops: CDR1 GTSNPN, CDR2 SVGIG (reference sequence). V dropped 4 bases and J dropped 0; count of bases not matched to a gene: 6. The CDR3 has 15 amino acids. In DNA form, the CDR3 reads TGTGCCTGGAAATTGGGACAGAGCTCTGGAAACACCATATATTTT. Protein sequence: CAWKLGQSSGNTIYF.

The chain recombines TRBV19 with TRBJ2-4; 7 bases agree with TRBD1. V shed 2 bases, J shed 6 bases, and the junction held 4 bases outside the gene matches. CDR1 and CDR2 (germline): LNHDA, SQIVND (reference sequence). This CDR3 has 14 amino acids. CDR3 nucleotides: TGTGCCAGTAGTATATGGACAGGCGGAAACATTCAGTACTTC. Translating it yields CASSIWTGGNIQYF.

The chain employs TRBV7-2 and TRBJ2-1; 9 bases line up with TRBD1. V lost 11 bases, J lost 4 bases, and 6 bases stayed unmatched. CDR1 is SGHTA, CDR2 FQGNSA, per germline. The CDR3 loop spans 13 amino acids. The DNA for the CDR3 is TGTGCCTCCGGACAGGGGCGGTACAATGAGCAGTTCTTC. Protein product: CASGQGRYNEQFF.

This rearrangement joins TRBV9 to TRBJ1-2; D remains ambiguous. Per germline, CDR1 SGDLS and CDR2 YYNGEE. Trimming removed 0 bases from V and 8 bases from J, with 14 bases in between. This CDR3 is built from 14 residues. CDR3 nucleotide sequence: TGTGCCAGCAGCGTAGCCGACGGGGTAGGCGGCTACACCTTC. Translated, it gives CASSVADGVGGYTF.

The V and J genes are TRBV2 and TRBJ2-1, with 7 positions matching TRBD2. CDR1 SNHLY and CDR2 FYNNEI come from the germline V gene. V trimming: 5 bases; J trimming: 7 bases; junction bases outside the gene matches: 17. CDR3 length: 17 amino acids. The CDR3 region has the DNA TGTGCCAGCAGTCGGGGCGGTCGCGGGGGAAATAAAAATGAGCAGTTCTTC. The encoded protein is CASSRGGRGGNKNEQFF.